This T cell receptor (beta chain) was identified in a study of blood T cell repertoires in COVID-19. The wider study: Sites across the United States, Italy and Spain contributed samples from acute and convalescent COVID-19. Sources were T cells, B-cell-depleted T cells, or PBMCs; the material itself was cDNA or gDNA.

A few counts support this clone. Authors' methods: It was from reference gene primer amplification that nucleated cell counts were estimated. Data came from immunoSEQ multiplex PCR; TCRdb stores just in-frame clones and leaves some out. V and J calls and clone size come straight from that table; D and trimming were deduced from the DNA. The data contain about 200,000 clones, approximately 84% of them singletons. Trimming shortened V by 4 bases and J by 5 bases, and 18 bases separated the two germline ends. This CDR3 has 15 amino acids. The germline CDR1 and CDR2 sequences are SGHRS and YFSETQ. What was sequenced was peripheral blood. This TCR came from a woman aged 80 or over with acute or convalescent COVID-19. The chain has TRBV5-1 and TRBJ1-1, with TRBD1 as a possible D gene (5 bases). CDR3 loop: CASSDYYRTRTEAFF. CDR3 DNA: TGCGCCAGCAGCGACTACTACAGGACTAGGACTGAAGCTTTCTTT.